This T cell receptor (beta chain) was documented in a study of T cell repertoires in urothelial bladder cancer. Study-wide results and limits: Median T cells were 5,569 in carcinoma and about 25,000 in benign specimens.

A word on this clone: Its antigen remains unidentified.

Assay used: immunoSEQ multiplex PCR; TCRdb lists only in-frame clones, some missing. This sample yields some 14,000 clones, of which 66% are seen a single time; less than 9% belongs to the top ten. Sequencing was carried out using tumor-infiltrating cells from bladder cancer. The TCR originated in a human donor with urothelial carcinoma.

The CDR3 sequence is CASSSDGPLDEQFF. For the CDR3, the DNA is TGTGCCAGCAGCTCGGATGGCCCCTTGGATGAGCAGTTCTTC. The V gene is TRBV7-3, the J gene TRBJ2-1; D is ambiguous. CDR3 length: 14 residues. Germline values: CDR1 SGHTA, CDR2 FQGTGA. V gave up 4 bases and J gave up 8 bases, with 15 bases separating them.